This T cell receptor beta chain was identified during a study of cytomegalovirus exposure and HLA in healthy donors. This clone was seen only a few times. Both 60 Vbeta primers and 13 Jbeta primers went into the PCR. Sequencing was performed with immunoSEQ multiplex PCR; in TCRdb, only in-frame clones are kept and a portion is missing. The sample has over 100,000 clones; roughly three fifths are singletons. CDR3 length: 16 residues. Germline assignment: CDR1 SEHNR and CDR2 FQNEAQ (reference sequence). V was trimmed by 3 bases and J by 2 bases, leaving 11 bases between them. The sequence derives from a woman between 40 and 50 years old in good health and CMV-seronegative. This chain uses TRBV7-9 with TRBJ2-6, with a tentative D call TRBD1 (6 bases). Sequencing was performed on PBMCs. The DNA for the CDR3 is TGTGCCAGCAGCTTCCGATACAGGGCTGGGGCCAACGTCCTGACTTTC. Its protein is CASSFRYRAGANVLTF.